This entry is about one T cell receptor beta chain. The V and J ends lost 8 bases and 5 bases respectively, with 12 bases between them. The CDR3 runs 12 residues. Per the germline V gene, CDR1 is SEHNR and CDR2 is FQNEAQ (reference sequence). Those enrolled, adults aged roughly 18 to 100 years, came from about two dozen US areas. Cohort 3 recovery required two negative PCRs, clearance, or symptom resolution. The data were taken from a study of blood T cell repertoires in COVID-19. The overall study: COVID-19 samples collected from the United States, Italy and Spain covered acute and convalescent phases.

In the study's own analysis: Using reference gene primer amplification, nucleated cell counts were estimated. The assay was immunoSEQ multiplex PCR, and TCRdb's table has in-frame clones only and misses some. That table is the source of V, J and clone size, and D and trimming were worked out from the DNA. The sample carries 170,000 or so clones, 70% to 85% recorded once. The receptor's source is a woman aged 45-59 years who had recovered from COVID-19. The chain recombines TRBV7-9 with TRBJ2-5; a weak D match, TRBD2 (5 bases). Sequencing was carried out using PBMCs or T cells enriched from blood (not recorded which). The CDR3 DNA reads as TGTGCCAGCCAGGCATCGGGGGAGACCCAGTACTTC. Its protein product is CASQASGETQYF.